The T cell receptor (beta chain) described here comes from a study of blood T cell repertoires in COVID-19. Study-level background: The United States, Italy and Spain provided the acute and convalescent COVID-19 samples. T cells, B-cell-depleted T cells, or PBMCs supplied cDNA or gDNA.

Authors' methods: Reference gene primers were amplified, and this amplification served to estimate nucleated cell counts. The protocol was immunoSEQ multiplex PCR, while the TCRdb copy is restricted to in-frame clones and leaves out a portion. From that table come the V and J calls and clone size; the DNA was used to work out D and trimming. The table lists about 89,000 clones, 65% to 85% of them singletons, with 6.3% in the top ten. The germline CDR1 and CDR2 sequences are SGDLS and YYNGEE. Trimming removed 6 bases from V and 1 base from J, with 18 bases in between. The length of the CDR3 is 16 residues. This clone is labeled medium-sized. Patients in Seattle were enrolled during active infection, then followed longitudinally.

The chain recombines TRBV9 with TRBJ2-3, with D possibly being TRBD2 (6 bases). Sequenced sample: peripheral blood. This sequence originates from a man aged 65 to 85 with COVID-19, enrolled during active disease. The CDR3 spells CASNPAPGLRTDTQYF. The CDR3 DNA reads TGTGCCAGCAACCCCGCCCCGGGACTCCGCACAGATACGCAGTATTTT.